These 10 T cell receptor beta chains share one sample of origin, sequenced in a study of post-analysis software for immune sequencing data. These receptors have no known antigen. Unique molecular identifiers were carried by the TCR beta cDNA libraries. TCRdb re-derived calls from the PCR reads in MiXCR, one entry per CDR3 protein. This sample has approximately 250,000 distinct CDR3 sequences; less than 40% occur once, and the top ten carry around 4.7%. Study results and caveats: A few TRBV segments occurring more often in patients than controls included TRBV5-6, TRBV5-1 and TRBV20-1.

Material for sequencing was blood. Receptor source: a girl aged 10 to 17 with multiple sclerosis.

There are a few counts of this clonotype. The chain joins TRBV19 to TRBJ1-4, with a weak D call TRBD1 (6 bases). Germline V gives CDR1 LNHDA, CDR2 SQIVND (reference sequence). V lost 3 bases to trimming and J lost 7 bases, with 12 bases between them. The CDR3 has 14 residues. CDR3 bases: TGTGCCAGTAGTATTGGGGGCGCAAGTGAAAAACTGTTTTTT. It codes for CASSIGGASEKLFF.

This chain links TRBV11-2 with TRBJ2-3, with D maybe TRBD1 (5 bases). V was cut by 6 bases and J by 6 bases, with 10 bases left in between. Germline CDR1 reads SGHAT; CDR2 reads FQNNGV. The CDR3 totals 12 residues. CDR3: CASSRQTDTQYF. CDR3 nucleotides: TGTGCCAGCAGTCGACAGACCGATACGCAGTATTTT.

About this clonotype itself: This could be a read error, since a much larger clone is one nucleotide away. The chain combines TRBV9 with TRBJ2-7; possibly TRBD1 or TRBD2 for D (5 bases each). Germline-derived CDR1 and CDR2 are SGDLS and YYNGEE. The CDR3 contains 15 residues. This chain's CDR3 is CAGSVGVSGSYEQYF. The CDR3 DNA reads TGTGCCGGCAGCGTAGGGGTCAGCGGCTCCTACGAGCAGTACTTC.

Of note for this clonotype: A much larger clone differs by one base, so this may be a read error. The chain is built from TRBV20-1 and TRBJ2-5, with 9 bases lining up with TRBD2. Germline V gives CDR1 DFQATT, CDR2 SNEGSKA (reference sequence). The ends lost 6 bases at V and 11 bases at J; junction bases unmatched: 13. The CDR3 is 13 amino acids. CDR3 amino acids: CSAPAGGWGEQYF. As DNA, the CDR3 is TGCAGTGCCCCAGCGGGAGGCTGGGGGGAGCAGTACTTC.

This clonotype was found many times. The chain employs TRBV29-1 and TRBJ1-2; D possibly corresponds to TRBD1 (6 bases). V shed 4 bases and J shed 4 bases, with 10 bases lying between them. The CDR3 runs 12 residues. Per germline, CDR1 SQVTM and CDR2 ANQGSEA. CDR3 amino acids: CSVATGLYGYTF. In DNA, the CDR3 is TGCAGCGTTGCGACAGGCCTCTATGGCTACACCTTC.

This clonotype was detected a few times. The chain joins TRBV6-1 to TRBJ1-3; 7 positions agree with TRBD1. Trimming cost V 6 bases and J 0 bases; bases outside gene matches: 5. This CDR3 region has 15 residues. Germline CDR1 reads MNHNS; CDR2 reads SASEGT. The chain's CDR3 is CASRGGQLSGNTIYF. CDR3 nucleotide sequence: TGTGCCAGCAGGGGGGGACAGCTCTCTGGAAACACCATATATTTT.

Ten or more counts support this clonotype. V and J are TRBV12-3 or TRBV12-4 and TRBJ2-1, with 7 bases identical to TRBD1. CDR3 length equals 14 residues. The junction had 10 bases not matched to a gene; V was cut back by 7 bases and J by 7 bases. In nucleotides, the CDR3 is TGTGCCAGCACCGCATACAGGGGTGGAAATGAGCAGTTCTTC. It is translated as CASTAYRGGNEQFF.

About this clonotype: A junction end diverges from the germline sequence, so it may reflect a read error. J is TRBJ2-2 and V is TRBV4-2; D might be TRBD2 (5 bases). The CDR3 runs to 15 residues. Per germline, CDR1 LGHNA and CDR2 YNFKEQ. The chain's CDR3 is CASSQVSVNTGERFF. CDR3 in DNA: TGTGCCAGCAGCCAAGTGAGCGTGAACACCGGGGAGCGGTTTTTT.

Of note for this clonotype: A much larger clone lies one base from this, so it may be a read error. The chain combines TRBV9 with TRBJ2-1; D unclear. This CDR3 has 15 residues. Germline lookup yields CDR1 SGDLS and CDR2 YYNGEE. The CDR3 protein is CASSEELSSYNELFF. The CDR3 region has the DNA TGTGCCAGCAGCGAGGAACTTTCCTCCTACAATGAGCTGTTCTTC. The full variable domain, with the rest looked up from reference TRBV9 and TRBJ2-1, is DSGVTQTPKHLITATGQRVTLRCSPRSGDLSVYWYQQSLDQGLQFLIQYYNGEERAKGNILERFSAQQFPDLHSELNLSSLELGDSALYFCASSEELSSYNELFFGPGTRLTVL.

This clonotype was recorded at least ten times. V gene TRBV20-1 combines with J gene TRBJ1-2; possible D gene TRBD1, 5 bases. Trimming took off 0 bases at V and 0 bases at J, with 14 bases between the two ends. Germline V gives CDR1 DFQATT, CDR2 SNEGSKA (reference sequence). The CDR3 runs to 16 residues. The CDR3 sequence: CSARERRQGTNYGYTF. The CDR3 bases are TGCAGTGCTAGAGAAAGAAGGCAGGGCACTAACTATGGCTACACCTTC.